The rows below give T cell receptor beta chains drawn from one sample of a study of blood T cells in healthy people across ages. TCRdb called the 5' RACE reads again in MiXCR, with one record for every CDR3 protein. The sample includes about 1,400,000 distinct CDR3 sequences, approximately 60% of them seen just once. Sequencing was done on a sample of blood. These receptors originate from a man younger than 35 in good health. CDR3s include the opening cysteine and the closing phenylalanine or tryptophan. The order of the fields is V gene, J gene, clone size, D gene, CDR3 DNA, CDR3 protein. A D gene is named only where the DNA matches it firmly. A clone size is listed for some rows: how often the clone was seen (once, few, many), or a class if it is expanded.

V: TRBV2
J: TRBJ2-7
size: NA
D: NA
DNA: TGTGCCAGCAGTCCCATAGCGGAGCCGATCTACGAGCAGTACTTC
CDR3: CASSPIAEPIYEQYF

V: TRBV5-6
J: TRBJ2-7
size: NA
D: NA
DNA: TGTGCCAGCAGCTTGGGACCCAGAGGGGGTGAGCAGTACTTC
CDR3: CASSLGPRGGEQYF

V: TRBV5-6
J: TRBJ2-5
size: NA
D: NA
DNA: TGTGCCAGCAGCCCAGGCTCTAGCGAGTACCAAGAGACCCAGTACTTC
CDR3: CASSPGSSEYQETQYF

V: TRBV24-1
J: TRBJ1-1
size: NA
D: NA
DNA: TGTGCCACCCGGTCGGGGTCTCGGAGCACTGAAGCTTTCTTT
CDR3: CATRSGSRSTEAFF

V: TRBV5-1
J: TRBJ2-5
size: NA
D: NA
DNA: TGCGCCAGCAGCTTCTTAGCGGATCAAGAGACCCAGTACTTC
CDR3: CASSFLADQETQYF

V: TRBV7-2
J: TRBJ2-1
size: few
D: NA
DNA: TGTGCCAGCAGCTTAGAGCAGATTTGGGATGAGCAGTTCTTC
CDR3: CASSLEQIWDEQFF

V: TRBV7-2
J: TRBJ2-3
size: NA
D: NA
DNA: TGTGCCAGCAGCTCCCATTCCCTGGGCGGTGTCACAGATACGCAGTATTTT
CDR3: CASSSHSLGGVTDTQYF

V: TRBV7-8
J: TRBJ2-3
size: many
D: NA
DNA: TGTGCCAGCAGCGATTACACAGATACGCAGTATTTT
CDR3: CASSDYTDTQYF

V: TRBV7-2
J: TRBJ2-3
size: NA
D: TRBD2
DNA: TGTGCCAGCAGCCGACGAACGACTAGCGGACCATCAGATACGCAGTATTTT
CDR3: CASSRRTTSGPSDTQYF

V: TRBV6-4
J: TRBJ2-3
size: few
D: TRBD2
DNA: TGTGCCAGCAGTCAACTAGCGGGAGGACGGGATACGCAGTATTTT
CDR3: CASSQLAGGRDTQYF

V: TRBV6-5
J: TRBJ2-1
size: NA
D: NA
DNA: TGTGCCAGCAGTTACTCGAAGATTGGGGACACGCATACCGATGAGCAGTTCTTC
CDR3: CASSYSKIGDTHTDEQFF

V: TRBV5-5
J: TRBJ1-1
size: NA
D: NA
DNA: TGTGCCAGCAGCTTGGGGGCGGGGTTGGGCACTGAAGCTTTCTTT
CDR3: CASSLGAGLGTEAFF

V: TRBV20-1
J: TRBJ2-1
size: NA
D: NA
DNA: TGCAGTGCGACCGGGACTCCCAGGGAGTCGGAGCAGTTCTTC
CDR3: CSATGTPRESEQFF

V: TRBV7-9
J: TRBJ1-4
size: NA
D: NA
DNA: TGTGCCAGCAGCTTAGCCAGGGGCCATGAAAAACTGTTTTTT
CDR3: CASSLARGHEKLFF

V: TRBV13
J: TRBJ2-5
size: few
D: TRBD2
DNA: TGTGCCAGCGATCTAGCGGGGGAGACCCAGTACTTC
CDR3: CASDLAGETQYF

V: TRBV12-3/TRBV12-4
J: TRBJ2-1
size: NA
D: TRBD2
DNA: TGTGCCAGCAGTTTAAGGGCGGGGGGGCAGAACAATGAGCAGTTCTTC
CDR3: CASSLRAGGQNNEQFF

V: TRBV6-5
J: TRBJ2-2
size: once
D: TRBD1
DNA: TGTGCCAGCAGTTACTCTGACAGGGGAAACACCGGGGAGCTGTTTTTT
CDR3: CASSYSDRGNTGELFF

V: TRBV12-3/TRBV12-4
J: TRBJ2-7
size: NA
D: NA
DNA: TGTGCCAGCAGTTTTCAGGGGCCCAGCTCCTACGAGCAGTACTTC
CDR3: CASSFQGPSSYEQYF

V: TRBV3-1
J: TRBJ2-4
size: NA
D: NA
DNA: TGTGCCAGCAGCCAAGATTGGGGAGGAGGCATTCAGTACTTC
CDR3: CASSQDWGGGIQYF

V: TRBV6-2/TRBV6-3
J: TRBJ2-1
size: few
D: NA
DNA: TGTGCCAGCAGCCCGCTTACTTATGAGCAGTTCTTC
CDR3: CASSPLTYEQFF

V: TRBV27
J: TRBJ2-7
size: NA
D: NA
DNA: TGCGCCAGCTCCCATGACCACCGGCCCTACGAGCAGTACTTC
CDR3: CASSHDHRPYEQYF

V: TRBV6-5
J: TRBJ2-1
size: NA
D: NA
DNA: TGTGCCAGCAGTTACGGGGTAGGGGGCTACAATGAGCAGTTCTTC
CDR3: CASSYGVGGYNEQFF

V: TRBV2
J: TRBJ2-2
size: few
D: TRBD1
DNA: TGTGCCAGCAGTGAGAGACAGGGGAACACCGGGGAGCTGTTTTTT
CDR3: CASSERQGNTGELFF

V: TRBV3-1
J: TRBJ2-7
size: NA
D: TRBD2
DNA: TGTGCCAGCAGCCAAGATGGGGGACTAGGGGACGAGCAGTACTTC
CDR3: CASSQDGGLGDEQYF

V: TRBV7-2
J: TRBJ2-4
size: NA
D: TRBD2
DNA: TGTGCCAGCAGCTTAAATAGGCTAGCGGGTACCAAAAACATTCAGTACTTC
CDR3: CASSLNRLAGTKNIQYF

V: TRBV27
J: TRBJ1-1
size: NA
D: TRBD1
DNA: TGTGCCAGCAGTATAGGGACAGGCGTTGAAGCTTTCTTT
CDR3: CASSIGTGVEAFF

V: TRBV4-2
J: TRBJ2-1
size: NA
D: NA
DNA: TGTGCCAGCAGCCAAGCGAGGGGGGGCGCCGGGGATGAGCAGTTCTTC
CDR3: CASSQARGGAGDEQFF

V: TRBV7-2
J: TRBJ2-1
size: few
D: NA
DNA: TGTGCCAGCAGCTTAAACTCGGGCCGACCCAATGAGCAGTTCTTC
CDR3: CASSLNSGRPNEQFF

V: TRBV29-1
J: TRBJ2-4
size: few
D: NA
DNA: TGCAGCGTTGCTAACAGCGTCCTAAAAAACATTCAGTACTTC
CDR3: CSVANSVLKNIQYF

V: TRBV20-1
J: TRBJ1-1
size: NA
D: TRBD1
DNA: TGCAGTGCTTCCCGGGACAGGGGAATGAACACTGAAGCTTTCTTT
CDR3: CSASRDRGMNTEAFF

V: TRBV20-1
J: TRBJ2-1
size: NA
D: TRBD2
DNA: TGCAGTGCTAGAGTTAGCGGGGACCCTTACAATGAGCAGTTCTTC
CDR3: CSARVSGDPYNEQFF